These 19 T cell receptor beta chains were all obtained from the same sample, sequenced in a study of beta chain features in type 1 diabetes. Every bit of the isolated RNA underwent reverse transcription, so sequencing read expressed TCRB transcripts. This table comes from immunoSEQ multiplex PCR, and its TCRdb copy is limited to in-frame clones, with some not included. This sample has fewer than 350,000 clones, with around a fifth found just once. Source material: naive CD4+ T cells from blood. The receptors derive from a woman aged 18-30 years in good health.

The rearrangement uses TRBV23-1 and TRBJ2-7, with 7 bases fitting TRBD1. TRBV23-1 is noted as an ORF with a role that remains uncertain. This CDR3 comprises 15 residues. V lost 0 bases, J lost 3 bases, and 5 bases stayed unmatched. CDR3 sequence reads: CASSQSRQGDYEQYF. CDR3 DNA sequence: TGCGCCAGCAGTCAATCGAGACAGGGAGACTACGAGCAGTACTTC.

In this sample, this clone turned up a few times. This rearrangement joins TRBV5-1 to TRBJ2-5; 10 bases match TRBD2. CDR3 length: 14 amino acids. The germline V gene encodes CDR1 SGHRS and CDR2 YFSETQ. The V gene end was trimmed by 1 base and the J gene end by 4 bases; junction bases not matched to a gene: 1. CDR3 sequence: CASSLIAGGETQYF. CDR3 coding DNA: TGCGCCAGCAGCTTGATAGCGGGGGGAGAGACCCAGTACTTC.

This sequence joins TRBV4-2 and TRBJ2-7; TRBD2 matches at 14 bases. CDR3 length: 19 amino acids. The junction had 12 bases not matched to a gene; V was cut back by 1 base and J by 4 bases. CDR1 and CDR2 from the germline V gene are LGHNA and YNFKEQ. CDR3 residues: CASSQVLTSGGVLEYEQYF. The CDR3 nucleotides are TGTGCCAGCAGCCAAGTGCTGACTAGCGGGGGGGTTCTCGAATACGAGCAGTACTTC.

The genes are TRBV12-5 and TRBJ1-4; D unresolved. Between the trimmed V and J ends, which lost 6 bases and 2 bases, there was a span of 10 bases. This CDR3 has 14 residues. Germline V gene data show CDR1 as LGHNT and CDR2 as FRNRAP. The CDR3 sequence: CASGGSWTNEKLFF. For the CDR3, the DNA is TGTGCTAGTGGGGGCAGTTGGACTAATGAAAAACTGTTTTTT.

The sample holds a few counts of this clone. The chain has TRBV7-9 and TRBJ1-5; no clear D. Germline loops: CDR1 SEHNR, CDR2 FQNEAQ (reference sequence). Trimming shortened V by 6 bases and J by 0 bases, and 6 bases separated the two germline ends. The CDR3 totals 13 residues. DNA of the CDR3: TGTGCCAGCAGTCCCCTTAGCAATCAGCCCCAGCATTTT. The encoded protein is CASSPLSNQPQHF.

V usage is TRBV4-1 and J usage is TRBJ1-5, with D possibly matching TRBD1 (5 bases). The CDR3 has 14 amino acids. Germline V gene data show CDR1 as MGHRA and CDR2 as YSYEKL. V lost 3 bases and J lost 4, with 10 bases in between. The CDR3 reads CASSQGGRNQPQHF. The CDR3 DNA reads as TGCGCCAGCAGCCAGGGGGGGAGGAATCAGCCCCAGCATTTT.

In its sample, this clone was seen a few times. The V and J genes are TRBV7-9 and TRBJ2-3; D gene uncertain. This CDR3 contains 13 residues. From germline, CDR1 is SEHNR and CDR2 FQNEAQ (reference sequence). V lost 3 bases and J 1 base, leaving 5 bases between the germline ends. CDR3 residues: CASSFEGTDTQYF. CDR3 nucleotide sequence: TGTGCCAGCAGCTTTGAGGGCACAGATACGCAGTATTTT. Full variable domain (outside the CDR3, taken from reference TRBV7-9 and TRBJ2-3): DTGVSQNPRHKITKRGQNVTFRCDPISEHNRLYWYRQTLGQGPEFLTYFQNEAQLEKSRLLSDRFSAERPKGSFSTLEIQRTEQGDSAMYLCASSFEGTDTQYFGPGTRLTVL.

This clone was seen only a few times. V and J are TRBV4-2 and TRBJ2-3, with D hard to call. Trimming shortened V by 1 base and J by 4 bases, and 12 bases separated the two germline ends. The CDR3 loop spans 15 amino acids. Per germline, CDR1 LGHNA and CDR2 YNFKEQ. This CDR3 is CASSQVSSMADTQYF. CDR3 DNA: TGTGCCAGCAGCCAAGTGTCGAGCATGGCAGATACGCAGTATTTT.

Only a few counts were recorded for this clone. V usage is TRBV29-1 and J usage is TRBJ2-1, with 10 nucleotides matching TRBD1. Germline V gives CDR1 SQVTM, CDR2 ANQGSEA. V was clipped by 6 bases and J by 8 bases; unmatched bases: 10. This CDR3 contains 14 residues. CDR3 nucleotide sequence: TGCAGCGTAACCGGGACAGGGGAAGTGTATGAGCAGTTCTTC. Amino acid sequence: CSVTGTGEVYEQFF.

This clone was detected a few times. One end of the junction fails to match germline, which may point to a read error. V is TRBV30 and J is TRBJ2-1; TRBD1 is a possible D gene (5 bases). The CDR3 covers 18 residues. Germline V gene data show CDR1 as GTSNPN and CDR2 as SVGIG (reference sequence). CDR3 in DNA: TGTGCTTGGAAAGGGGCGGTGGGATTATCATTCTCCTACAATGAGCAGTTCTTC. This sequence encodes CAWKGAVGLSFSYNEQFF. Supplemented by reference TRBV30 and TRBJ2-1, the full variable domain reads SQTIHQWPATLVQPVGSPLSLECTVEGTSNPNLYWYRQAAGRGLQLLFYSVGIGQISSEVPQNLSASRPQDRQFILSSKKLLLSDSGFYLCAWKGAVGLSFSYNEQFFGPGTRLTVL.

The genes are TRBV27 and TRBJ2-5; 13 positions agree with TRBD2. This CDR3 is built from 16 residues. J lost 4 bases, V lost 5 bases, and 7 bases had no gene match. CDR1 and CDR2 (germline): MNHEY, SMNVEV (reference sequence). In DNA, the CDR3 is TGTGCCAGCAGTCCGCGACTAGCGGGAGGCCCAGAGACCCAGTACTTC. It translates to CASSPRLAGGPETQYF.

This rearrangement joins TRBV30 to TRBJ2-4; a weak D match, TRBD2 (5 bases). The CDR3 runs to 13 residues. CDR1 and CDR2 (germline): GTSNPN, SVGIG (reference sequence). V shed 0 bases and J shed 7 bases, with 10 bases lying between them. CDR3 coding DNA: TGTGCCTGGAGTGTACATCGGGGTAACATTCAGTACTTC. It codes for CAWSVHRGNIQYF.

This clone turned up a few times. The junction differs from germline at one of its ends, possibly a read error. This rearrangement joins TRBV6-5 to TRBJ1-1; the D is unclear. The CDR3 consists of 15 residues. Germline loops: CDR1 MNHEY, CDR2 SVGAGI. The CDR3 is CASSYSRLLKTEAFF. CDR3 bases: TGTGCCAGCAGTTACTCGAGACTTCTGAAAACTGAAGCTTTCTTT.

On this clone: Different DNA sequences within this sample yield the same CDR3. The rearrangement joins TRBV9 to TRBJ1-2; D gene unclear. Between the trimmed V and J ends, which lost 0 bases and 2 bases, there was a span of 8 bases. Germline V gene sequence: CDR1 SGDLS, CDR2 YYNGEE. This CDR3 contains 14 residues. CDR3 sequence reads: CASSVDVGNYGYTF. Here the CDR3 DNA reads TGTGCCAGCAGCGTAGATGTCGGGAACTATGGCTACACCTTC.

This clone was counted between two and nine times. The chain is built from TRBV27 and TRBJ1-3; 8 bases match TRBD1. Germline-derived CDR1 and CDR2 are MNHEY and SMNVEV (reference sequence). The trim removed 9 bases at V and 4 bases at J, leaving 11 bases unmatched. The CDR3 has 15 amino acids. CDR3 protein: CASSRTGLAGNTIYF. CDR3 coding DNA: TGTGCCAGTTCCCGGACAGGGCTCGCAGGAAACACCATATATTTT.

The chain employs TRBV7-6 and TRBJ2-2; D ambiguous. Germline CDR1 is SGHVS and CDR2 is FNYEAQ. The CDR3 is made up of 13 amino acids. V was trimmed by 0 bases and J by 6 bases, leaving 5 bases between them. CDR3 sequence: CASSLAIAGELFF. In DNA form, the CDR3 reads TGTGCCAGCAGCTTAGCTATAGCCGGGGAGCTGTTTTTT.

The J gene is TRBJ2-7, the V gene TRBV18; TRBD1 is a possible D gene (5 bases). Trimming took 4 bases from V and 2 from J, leaving 9 bases between them. This CDR3 spans 13 amino acids. Germline assignment: CDR1 KGHSH and CDR2 LQKENI. CDR3 loop: CASSLAGTYEQYF. CDR3 DNA sequence: TGTGCCAGCTCACTAGCAGGGACCTACGAGCAGTACTTC.

This clone has just a few counts. The genes are TRBV6-6 and TRBJ1-2, with 10 positions matching TRBD1. Germline V lookup: CDR1 MNHNY, CDR2 SVGAGI (reference sequence). The V and J ends lost 7 bases and 2 bases, in that order; junction bases with no gene match: 4. The CDR3 extends over 14 amino acids. In DNA, the CDR3 is TGTGCCAGCAAGACGGGACAGGGGAACTATGGCTACACCTTC. The encoded protein is CASKTGQGNYGYTF.

This clone was picked up a small number of times. This CDR3 is also generated by other DNA sequences in the sample. The chain couples TRBV15 to TRBJ2-5; D perhaps matches TRBD1 (6 bases). The V end lost 0 bases, the J end lost 2 bases, and 7 bases lay between the germline ends. Germline CDR1 LNHNV, CDR2 YYDKDF (reference sequence). The CDR3 consists of 14 residues. CDR3 loop: CATSRDRGQETQYF. CDR3 nucleotide sequence: TGTGCCACCAGCAGAGACAGGGGACAAGAGACCCAGTACTTC.